This T cell receptor (beta chain) was observed in a study of blood T cell repertoires in COVID-19. Study context: From T cells, B-cell-depleted T cells, or PBMCs came the material, which was cDNA or gDNA.

Sequenced by immunoSEQ multiplex PCR; TCRdb stores in-frame clones only, minus some. The sample includes about 150,000 clones, 84% of them seen just once. V was pared by 0 bases and J by 0 bases, with 14 bases between. The CDR3 is 17 residues long. Germline V lookup: CDR1 SGHNT, CDR2 YENEEA. The rearrangement joins TRBV11-3 to TRBJ2-5, with D possibly TRBD1 on 5 matching bases. The sequence was collected from a man younger than 45 with COVID-19, enrolled during active disease. Sequencing was carried out using peripheral blood. CDR3 residues: CASSLDYGEGDQETQYF. In DNA, the CDR3 is TGTGCCAGCAGCTTAGACTACGGAGAAGGGGACCAAGAGACCCAGTACTTC.